Here is one TCR beta chain with its context. Looked up from germline, CDR1 is LGHNA and CDR2 is YSLEER. V shed 4 bases and J shed 4 bases, with 13 bases lying between them. The CDR3 has 14 residues. TCRdb reanalysed the PCR reads using MiXCR and keeps one entry per CDR3 protein. The sample shows more than 550,000 distinct CDR3 sequences, about 25% of them seen only once. The data are from a study of molecular identifiers for immune sequencing clone quantification. This receptor was obtained from a human donor in good health. Some libraries in this study had Jurkat cell RNA spiked in. Sequencing input: naive CD8+ T cells from blood, with Jurkat cell RNA spiked in. The subset: FACS-sorted CD8+CD4-CCR7+CD45RA+ naive T cells. The chain recombines TRBV4-3 with TRBJ1-2; D gene uncertain. CDR3 sequence (DNA): TGCGCCAGCAGCCCGGAACAACATTTCTATGGCTACACCTTC. Protein product: CASSPEQHFYGYTF.